The present T cell receptor (beta chain) was sequenced within a study of shared clonotypes between healthy human individuals. This CDR3 is built from 18 residues. Germline values: CDR1 LGHNA, CDR2 YSLEER. The junction had 8 bases not matched to a gene; V was cut back by 0 bases and J by 0 bases. Only CD45RO-negative cells positively selected for CCR7 counted as naive CD8 cells, so terminally differentiated effector memory CD45RA+ cells were excluded. Data came from immunoSEQ multiplex PCR; TCRdb stores just in-frame clones and leaves some out. The sample consists of about 1,900,000 clones, approximately 94% of them appearing once. This clone was counted once.

The sequencing sample was made of naive CD8+ T cells sorted from blood. V usage is TRBV4-3 and J usage is TRBJ2-3; 8 nucleotides align to TRBD1. The TCR sequence derives from a man younger than 35 in good health. The CDR3 loop reads CASSQDLQTGASTDTQYF. The CDR3 nucleotides read TGCGCCAGCAGCCAAGACTTACAGACAGGGGCGAGCACAGATACGCAGTATTTT.